This T cell receptor beta chain is drawn from a study of T-cell reconstitution after alpha-beta-depleted transplantation in children. Study-wide points: Several hundred expanded graft clones reportedly were the source of alpha-beta T cells about two months after transplant.

Germline V gene data show CDR1 as LGHDT and CDR2 as YNNKEL (reference sequence). V shed 1 base and J 9 bases; nucleotides not matched to a gene: 6. This CDR3 spans 14 amino acids. Unique molecular identifiers were incorporated during preparation of the TCRbeta library. TCRdb used MiXCR to reprocess the PCR reads, holding one entry per CDR3 protein. There are 220,000 or so distinct CDR3 sequences in the sample; roughly 8.2% occur only once, and 6.3% lies in the top ten. This clonotype was detected ten times or more. Its antigen is still unknown. Here the sequenced sample was PBMCs, mostly from graft donor cells, taken 180 days after TCRalphabeta/CD19-depleted stem cell transplant. This clonotype originated in a male patient aged 10 to 17 who had a stem cell transplant for acute lymphoblastic leukemia, so the T cells may come from the graft donor. This rearrangement joins TRBV3-1 to TRBJ2-5; TRBD1 agrees at 9 bases. The CDR3 is CASSQGGTGTAQYF. DNA for the CDR3: TGTGCCAGCAGCCAAGGCGGGACAGGGACGGCCCAGTACTTC.